Shown below are 18 T cell receptor beta chains from a single sample sequenced in a study of beta chain features in type 1 diabetes. Expressed TCRB transcripts were sequenced because the isolated RNA had all been reverse transcribed beforehand. The data were produced by immunoSEQ multiplex PCR, yet TCRdb's version contains in-frame clones alone and is incomplete. The sample yields around 400,000 clones, around 12% seen once. Input material: naive CD4+ T cells from blood. The origin of the receptors is a man aged 18 to 35 in good health.

The table lists this clone with a few counts. Other DNA sequences in the sample encode the same CDR3. The chain couples TRBV7-3 to TRBJ2-1; 9 positions match TRBD2. This CDR3 comprises 14 residues. The germline V gene encodes CDR1 SGHTA and CDR2 FQGTGA. The junction had 4 bases not matched to a gene; V was cut back by 3 bases and J by 7 bases. CDR3 protein: CASSLGGGVNEQFF. CDR3 coding DNA: TGTGCCAGCAGCTTGGGCGGGGGGGTAAATGAGCAGTTCTTC.

This clone was seen a handful of times. V and J are TRBV7-2 and TRBJ1-3, with a possible D match to TRBD1 (5 bases). The germline gives CDR1 SGHTA, CDR2 FQGNSA. The V and J ends lost 3 bases and 0 bases respectively, with 12 bases between them. The CDR3 consists of 16 residues. CDR3 coding DNA: TGTGCCAGCAGCTTTAGGGGCTCGGTCTCTGGAAACACCATATATTTT. Its translation is CASSFRGSVSGNTIYF.

In this sample, this clone turned up a few times. The V and J genes are TRBV7-8 and TRBJ1-2, with TRBD1 identical over 8 bases. Germline V gene sequence: CDR1 SGHVS, CDR2 FQNEAQ. There are 14 residues in the CDR3. Trimming cost V 5 bases and J 7 bases; bases outside gene matches: 9. The CDR3 nucleotides read TGTGCCAGCAGCCCCCGGACAGGGTTAGGTGGCTACACCTTC. Protein product: CASSPRTGLGGYTF.

This clone was found a few times. The chain is built from TRBV9 and TRBJ2-1, with 9 bases fitting TRBD1. Germline CDR1 reads SGDLS; CDR2 reads YYNGEE. This CDR3 contains 14 residues. J was trimmed by 7 bases and V by 0 bases; bases with no gene match: 2. The DNA for the CDR3 is TGTGCCAGCAGCGTAGAGGGACAGGGTAATGAGCAGTTCTTC. It codes for CASSVEGQGNEQFF.

This chain joins TRBV9 and TRBJ2-3; D is unclear. This CDR3 comprises 13 residues. Germline CDR1 is SGDLS and CDR2 is YYNGEE. Trimming removed 4 bases from V and 0 bases from J, with 6 bases in between. The CDR3 sequence is CASSTASTDTQYF. CDR3 DNA: TGTGCCAGCAGCACAGCTAGCACAGATACGCAGTATTTT.

This rearrangement joins TRBV25-1 to TRBJ2-3, with D possibly being TRBD1 (5 bases). This CDR3 has 16 residues. V lost 0 bases and J 2 bases, leaving 12 bases between the germline ends. Germline CDR1 MGHDK, CDR2 SYGVNS. The CDR3 sequence is CASSEYRRAATDTQYF. CDR3 sequence (DNA): TGTGCCAGCAGTGAATATCGCAGGGCCGCCACAGATACGCAGTATTTT.

The chain has TRBV5-4 and TRBJ1-1, with TRBD1 matching over 7 bases. Trimming cost V 3 bases and J 4 bases; bases outside gene matches: 15. Germline V lookup: CDR1 SGHNT, CDR2 YYREEE (reference sequence). This CDR3 region has 17 residues. CDR3 coding DNA: TGTGCCAGCAGCTCAGCAGCGGGTCCAGGGGGAGTCACTGAAGCTTTCTTT. This encodes CASSSAAGPGGVTEAFF.

In this sample, this clone turned up many times. The rearrangement joins TRBV29-1 to TRBJ1-4; 7 bases agree with TRBD1. The CDR3 consists of 11 residues. The germline CDR1 and CDR2 sequences are SQVTM and ANQGSEA. The V gene end was trimmed by 8 bases and the J gene end by 8 bases; junction bases not matched to a gene: 5. In DNA, the CDR3 is TGCAGCTTACGGACAGGAGAAAAACTGTTTTTT. Its protein is CSLRTGEKLFF.

V usage is TRBV18 and J usage is TRBJ1-5; TRBD1 agrees at 7 bases. The CDR3 is made up of 13 amino acids. V dropped 6 bases and J dropped 2; count of bases not matched to a gene: 1. Looked up from germline, CDR1 is KGHSH and CDR2 is LQKENI. The CDR3 loop is CASSGTGNQPQHF. Here the CDR3 DNA reads TGTGCCAGCTCCGGGACAGGCAATCAGCCCCAGCATTTT.

This clone was counted only a few times. V gene TRBV9 combines with J gene TRBJ2-1; 12 bases align to TRBD2. CDR3 length equals 17 residues. The germline V gene has CDR1 SGDLS and CDR2 YYNGEE. The ends lost 2 bases at V and 4 bases at J; junction bases unmatched: 7. DNA of the CDR3: TGTGCCAGCAGCGTCCGACTAGCGGGAGACCCTTACAATGAGCAGTTCTTC. This translates into CASSVRLAGDPYNEQFF.

The chain couples TRBV18 to TRBJ2-1; the match to TRBD1 covers 9 bases. The V gene's germline CDR1 is KGHSH and CDR2 LQKENI. Losses at the gene ends were 4 bases for V and 6 bases for J; bases not matched to a gene: 4. This CDR3 is built from 14 residues. CDR3 coding DNA: TGTGCCAGCTCACTGGACAGGGGAGGCAATGAGCAGTTCTTC. It specifies CASSLDRGGNEQFF.

This clone was found a few times. The chain combines TRBV11-2 with TRBJ2-5; 8 nucleotides line up with TRBD2. Trimming at V came to 1 base and at J to 2 bases, leaving 0 bases not matched to a gene. The V gene's germline CDR1 is SGHAT and CDR2 FQNNGV. The CDR3 covers 14 residues. CDR3 loop: CASSLASGQETQYF. The CDR3 DNA reads as TGTGCCAGCAGCTTAGCTAGCGGGCAAGAGACCCAGTACTTC. The whole variable domain, filled in from reference TRBV11-2 and TRBJ2-5, reads EAGVAQSPRYKIIEKRQSVAFWCNPISGHATLYWYQQILGQGPKLLIQFQNNGVVDDSQLPKDRFSAERLKGVDSTLKIQPAKLEDSAVYLCASSLASGQETQYFGPGTRLLVL.

This clone was observed a few times. The chain uses TRBV4-1 and TRBJ2-1, with 9 positions matching TRBD2. The CDR3 has 17 amino acids. After removal of 4 bases from V and 5 bases from J, the junction contained 12 bases not matched to a gene. Germline-derived CDR1 and CDR2 are MGHRA and YSYEKL. CDR3 loop: CASSPYPRLAENNEQFF. CDR3 in DNA: TGCGCCAGCAGCCCCTACCCGAGACTAGCGGAGAACAATGAGCAGTTCTTC.

There are a few counts of this clone. V usage is TRBV18 and J usage is TRBJ2-5; 8 bases fit TRBD1. J was trimmed by 3 bases and V by 5 bases; bases with no gene match: 8. Germline lookup yields CDR1 KGHSH and CDR2 LQKENI. The CDR3 is made up of 15 amino acids. In DNA form, the CDR3 reads TGTGCCAGCTCAGCCGGGACAGGAGATGAAGAGACCCAGTACTTC. This gives the protein CASSAGTGDEETQYF.

The chain is built from TRBV4-3 and TRBJ1-2; weak D call: TRBD1 (5 bases). Trimming shortened V by 1 base and J by 0 bases, and 18 bases separated the two germline ends. Germline lookup yields CDR1 LGHNA and CDR2 YSLEER. The CDR3 consists of 18 residues. CDR3 residues: CASSQGRQTNPSNYGYTF. Written as DNA, the CDR3 is TGCGCCAGCAGCCAAGGTCGACAGACGAACCCCTCTAACTATGGCTACACCTTC.

This clone showed up just a few times. The chain combines TRBV11-3 with TRBJ2-3; no definite D call. The germline V gene encodes CDR1 SGHNT and CDR2 YENEEA. Trimming took off 2 bases at V and 6 bases at J, with 12 bases between the two ends. The CDR3 is 14 amino acids. CDR3 sequence reads: CASSLTRSADTQYF. CDR3 nucleotide sequence: TGTGCCAGCAGCTTAACACGTTCTGCCGATACGCAGTATTTT.

Regarding this clone: Other DNA sequences in the same sample also yield this CDR3. This chain links TRBV5-1 with TRBJ2-3; 9 positions match TRBD2. Germline-derived CDR1 and CDR2 are SGHRS and YFSETQ. This CDR3 is built from 14 residues. V was clipped by 4 bases and J by 6 bases; unmatched bases: 6. CDR3 bases: TGCGCCAGCAGCCTCGGACTAGCGTCGGATACGCAGTATTTT. This codes for CASSLGLASDTQYF.

CDR3 loop: CASSLDRADYEQYF. The CDR3 DNA is TGCGCCAGCAGCTTGGACAGGGCGGACTACGAGCAGTACTTC. The V gene is TRBV5-1, the J gene TRBJ2-7; TRBD1 might be the D (6 bases). V lost 0 bases and J lost 3, with 10 bases in between. This CDR3 has 14 amino acids. Germline lookup yields CDR1 SGHRS and CDR2 YFSETQ.